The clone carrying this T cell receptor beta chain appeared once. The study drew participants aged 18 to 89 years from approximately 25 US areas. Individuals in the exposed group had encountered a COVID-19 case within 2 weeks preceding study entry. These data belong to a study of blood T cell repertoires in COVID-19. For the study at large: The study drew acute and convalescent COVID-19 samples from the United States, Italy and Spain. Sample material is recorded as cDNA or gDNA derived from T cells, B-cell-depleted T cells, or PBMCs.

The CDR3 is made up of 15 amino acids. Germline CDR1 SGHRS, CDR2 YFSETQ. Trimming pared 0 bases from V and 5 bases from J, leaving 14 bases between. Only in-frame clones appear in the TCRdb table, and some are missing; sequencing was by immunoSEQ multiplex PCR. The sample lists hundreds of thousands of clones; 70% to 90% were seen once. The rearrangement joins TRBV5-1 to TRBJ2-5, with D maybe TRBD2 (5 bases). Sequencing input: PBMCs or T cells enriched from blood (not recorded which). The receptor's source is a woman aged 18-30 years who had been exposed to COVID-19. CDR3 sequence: CASSLVGDPGETQYF. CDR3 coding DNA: TGCGCCAGCAGCTTGGTCGGGGATCCGGGTGAGACCCAGTACTTC.